A selection of T cell receptor beta chains follows, all from one sample in a study of T cell repertoires in cytomegalovirus infection. TCRdb fed the reads into MiXCR, producing one record per CDR3 protein. The sample lists roughly 700,000 distinct CDR3 sequences; about 33% were seen once. For these receptors, no antigen is known. The source was cultured PBMCs, collected from culture after CMV antigen stimulation. These receptors all stem from a human donor in good health (CMV status not recorded). Some clones in this sample may be carry-over from other donors' samples. The CDR3 runs from the conserved cysteine through the conserved F or W. The D gene is left open where the match is weak. Clone size appears in some rows only: once, few, many, or a class for an expanded clone.

J gene: TRBJ1-2
D gene: .
clone size: .
V gene: TRBV7-2
CDR3 DNA: TGTGCCAGCAGCTTGGGGCCCTACGTTGACTCTAACTATGGCTACACCTTC
CDR3 protein: CASSLGPYVDSNYGYTF

J gene: TRBJ1-6
D gene: .
clone size: few
V gene: TRBV20-1
CDR3 DNA: TGCAGTGCTAGAGGCAGGGGCTTAAGCTCCTATAATTCACCCCTCCACTTT
CDR3 protein: CSARGRGLSSYNSPLHF

J gene: TRBJ1-6
D gene: .
clone size: .
V gene: TRBV6-5
CDR3 DNA: TGTGCCAGCAGTTCACTTCCGGTTGCACCCCTCCACTTT
CDR3 protein: CASSSLPVAPLHF

J gene: TRBJ2-5
D gene: .
clone size: .
V gene: TRBV10-3
CDR3 DNA: TGTGCCATCAGTGAGTCGGGCAGGGCGGAGACCCAGTACTTC
CDR3 protein: CAISESGRAETQYF

J gene: TRBJ2-3
D gene: TRBD2
clone size: many
V gene: TRBV7-2
CDR3 DNA: TGTGCCAGCAGCTTAGGACTAGCGGTCACAGATACGCAGTATTTT
CDR3 protein: CASSLGLAVTDTQYF

J gene: TRBJ1-1
D gene: .
clone size: many
V gene: TRBV7-2
CDR3 DNA: TGTGCCAGCAGCCCCTCAGGGCTTCACAACACTGAAGCTTTCTTT
CDR3 protein: CASSPSGLHNTEAFF

J gene: TRBJ2-3
D gene: .
clone size: .
V gene: TRBV7-8
CDR3 DNA: TGTGCCAGCAGCTTAAGAGACTACCTGTATTTT
CDR3 protein: CASSLRDYLYF

J gene: TRBJ2-6
D gene: .
clone size: few
V gene: TRBV7-2
CDR3 DNA: TGTGCCAGCAGCTCCCAGATATACGAGGCCAACGTCCTGACTTTC
CDR3 protein: CASSSQIYEANVLTF

J gene: TRBJ2-1
D gene: TRBD2
clone size: .
V gene: TRBV11-2
CDR3 DNA: TGTGCCAGCAGCGCCAGTTTACTAGCGGGAGGGCTCAGTGAGCAGTTCTTC
CDR3 protein: CASSASLLAGGLSEQFF

J gene: TRBJ2-1
D gene: .
clone size: .
V gene: TRBV4-1
CDR3 DNA: TGCGCCAGCAGCCAAGCTTGGGGGACTGGTAGGAAGTTCTTC
CDR3 protein: CASSQAWGTGRKFF